This note documents a single T cell receptor (beta chain) sequence. Per the germline V gene, CDR1 is SGHRS and CDR2 is YFSETQ. This CDR3 spans 16 amino acids. V lost 4 bases, J lost 2 bases, and 4 bases stayed unmatched. This record belongs to a study of blood T cell repertoires in COVID-19. Study as a whole: COVID-19 samples from acute and convalescent phases originated in the United States, Italy and Spain. T cells, B-cell-depleted T cells, or PBMCs supplied cDNA or gDNA.

Authors' data handling: Amplification from reference gene primers served as the basis for estimated nucleated cell counts. Clones were read by immunoSEQ multiplex PCR, and TCRdb kept only the in-frame ones, dropping some. That table supplies the V and J calls and clone size; D and trimming were determined from the DNA. The sample records approximately 360,000 clones, around 89% being singletons. The origin of this receptor is a man aged 18 to 29 with active or convalescent COVID-19. V gene TRBV5-1 combines with J gene TRBJ2-2, with TRBD2 matching over 11 bases. Sequences were obtained from peripheral blood. The CDR3 DNA reads as TGCGCCAGCAGCGTGACTAGCGGGGTCAACACCGGGGAGCTGTTTTTT. As protein: CASSVTSGVNTGELFF.